The table lists the clone carrying this TCR beta chain with a few counts. The data derive from a study of blood T cell repertoires in COVID-19. Here immunoSEQ multiplex PCR was the method, and the copy in TCRdb shows in-frame clones only, minus some. The table includes some 40,000 clones, over 65% detected once. The CDR3 is 14 residues long. The V segment lost 3 bases and the J segment 4 bases; nucleotides outside the gene matches: 7. This TCR was recovered from a man aged 50-59 years with active or convalescent COVID-19. Sequenced: peripheral blood. The chain links TRBV5-3 to TRBJ2-7; 7 bases map to TRBD1. TRBV5-3 falls under the ORF class, with uncertain function. Written as DNA, the CDR3 is TGTGCCAGAAGCTGTACAGGGGCCCCATACGAGCAGTACTTC. Amino acids: CARSCTGAPYEQYF.